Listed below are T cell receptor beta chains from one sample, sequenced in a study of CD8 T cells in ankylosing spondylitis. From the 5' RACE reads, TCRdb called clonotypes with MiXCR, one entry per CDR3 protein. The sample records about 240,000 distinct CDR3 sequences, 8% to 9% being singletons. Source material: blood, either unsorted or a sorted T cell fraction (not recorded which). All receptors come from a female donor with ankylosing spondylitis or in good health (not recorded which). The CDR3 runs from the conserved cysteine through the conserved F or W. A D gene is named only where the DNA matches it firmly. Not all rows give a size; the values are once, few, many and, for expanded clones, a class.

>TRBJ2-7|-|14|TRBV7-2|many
TGTGCCAGCAGCTTTAGCAGGGACTCGGGGGAGCAGTACTTC
CASSFSRDSGEQYF
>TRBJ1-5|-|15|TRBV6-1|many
TGTGCCAGCAGATCCCTTGGACAGCGCAATCAGCCCCAGCATTTT
CASRSLGQRNQPQHF
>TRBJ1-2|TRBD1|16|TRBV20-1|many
TGCAGTGCTAGAGATCCGTACAAAGGGACAGGCCGTGGCTACACCTTC
CSARDPYKGTGRGYTF
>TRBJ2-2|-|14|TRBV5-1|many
TGCGCCAGCAGCCAAGAGCTGAACACCGGGGAGCTGTTTTTT
CASSQELNTGELFF
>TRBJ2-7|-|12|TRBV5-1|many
TGCGCCAGCAGCTTGAAATCCTACGAGCAGTACTTC
CASSLKSYEQYF
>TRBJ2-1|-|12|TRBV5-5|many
TGTGCCAGCAGCGTTTCAGGGTATGAGCAGTTCTTC
CASSVSGYEQFF
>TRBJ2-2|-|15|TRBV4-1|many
TGCGCCAGCAGCATCCCACACAGGGAAACCGGGGAGCTGTTTTTT
CASSIPHRETGELFF
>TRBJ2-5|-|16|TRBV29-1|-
TGCAGCACAAGTGGACACAGTGGTTACTCACAAGAGACCCAGTACTTC
CSTSGHSGYSQETQYF
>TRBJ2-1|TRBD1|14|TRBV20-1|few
TGCAGTGCAGTCACACCGGGACAGGGTAATGAGCAGTTCTTC
CSAVTPGQGNEQFF
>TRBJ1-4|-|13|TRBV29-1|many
TGCAGCGTTGAGAGTTCAACTAATGAAAAACTGTTTTTT
CSVESSTNEKLFF
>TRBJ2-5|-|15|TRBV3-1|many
TGTGCCAGCAGCCGCACCACCGCCCTCCCGGAGACCCAGTACTTC
CASSRTTALPETQYF
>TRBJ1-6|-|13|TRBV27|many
TGTGCCAGCAGTTTATCCCCCGCTTCACCCCTCCACTTT
CASSLSPASPLHF
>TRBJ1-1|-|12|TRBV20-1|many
TGCAGTGAGTTAACAGCCTCAAATGAAGCTTTCTTT
CSELTASNEAFF
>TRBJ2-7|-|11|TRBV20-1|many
TGCAGTTCCGGAGCGCCCAGCGAGCAGTACTTC
CSSGAPSEQYF
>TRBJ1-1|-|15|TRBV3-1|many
TGTGCCAGCAGCCAGAGGACCATCGGGAACACTGAAGCTTTCTTT
CASSQRTIGNTEAFF
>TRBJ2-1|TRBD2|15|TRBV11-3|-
TGTGCCAGCAGCTTGGGACTAGCGGGAGGGGATGAGCAGTTCTTC
CASSLGLAGGDEQFF
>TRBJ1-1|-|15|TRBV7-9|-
TGTGCCAGCAGCTTAGCGAACGTGGGGAACACTGAAGCTTTCTTT
CASSLANVGNTEAFF
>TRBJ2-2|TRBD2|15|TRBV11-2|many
TGTGCCAGCCAATGGAGCGGGAGTAGCGCCGGGGAGCTGTTTTTT
CASQWSGSSAGELFF
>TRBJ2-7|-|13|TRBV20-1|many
TGCAGTGCTAGAGGGACTGTATCCTACGAGCAGTACTTC
CSARGTVSYEQYF
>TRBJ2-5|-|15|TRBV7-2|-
TGTGCCAGCAGCCTAAGGGGGGACACTCGAGAGACCCAGTACTTC
CASSLRGDTRETQYF
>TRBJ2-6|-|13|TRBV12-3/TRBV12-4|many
TGTGCCAGCATCCTCTCTGGGGCCAACGTCCTGACTTTC
CASILSGANVLTF
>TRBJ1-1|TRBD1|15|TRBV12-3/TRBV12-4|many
TGTGCCAGCTCTCCGGGACAGGGTTCGGACACTGAAGCTTTCTTT
CASSPGQGSDTEAFF
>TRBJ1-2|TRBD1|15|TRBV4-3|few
TGCGCCAGCAGCACCCAGACAGGGATCGGCTATGGCTACACCTTC
CASSTQTGIGYGYTF
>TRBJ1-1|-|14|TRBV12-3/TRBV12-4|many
TGTGCCAGCAGGGACGACAGCATGAACACTGAAGCTTTCTTT
CASRDDSMNTEAFF
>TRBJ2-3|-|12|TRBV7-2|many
TGTGCCAGCAGCCTGATGGCAGATACGCAGTATTTT
CASSLMADTQYF
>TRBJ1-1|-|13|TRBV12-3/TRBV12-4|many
TGTGCCAGCAGTTTTTTTAGTATCCCTGAAGCTTTCTTT
CASSFFSIPEAFF
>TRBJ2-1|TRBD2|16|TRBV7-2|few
TGTGCCAGCAGCTTAGCGGACGGGACTAGCGGGGTTCGGCAGTTCTTC
CASSLADGTSGVRQFF
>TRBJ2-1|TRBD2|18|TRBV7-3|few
TGTGCCAGCAGCTTACTAGCCGGGGGGGGAGGTCTCTACAATGAGCAGTTCTTC
CASSLLAGGGGLYNEQFF
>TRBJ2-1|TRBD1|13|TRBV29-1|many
TGCAGCGTGGGGGAGACAGGGATCAATGAGCAGTTCTTC
CSVGETGINEQFF
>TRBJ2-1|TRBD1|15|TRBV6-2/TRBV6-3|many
TGTGCCAGCAGGTCCCCGACAGGGGGCTGGGATGAGCAGTTCTTC
CASRSPTGGWDEQFF
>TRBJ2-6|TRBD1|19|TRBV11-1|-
TGTGCCAGCAGCTTAGCGGGACAGGGGGCGAATCGTGGGGCCAACGTCCTGACTTTC
CASSLAGQGANRGANVLTF
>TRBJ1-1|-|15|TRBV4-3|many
TGCGCCAGCAGCCAAGTCAATTTCGGGAACACTGAAGCTTTCTTT
CASSQVNFGNTEAFF
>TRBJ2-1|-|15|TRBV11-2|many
TGTGCCAGCAGGCAAGGGCGGGGCTCTGGCAATGAGCAGTTCTTC
CASRQGRGSGNEQFF
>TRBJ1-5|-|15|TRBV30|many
TGTGCCTGGAGGCCTGATGGGGGGTCGAATCAGCCCCAGCATTTT
CAWRPDGGSNQPQHF
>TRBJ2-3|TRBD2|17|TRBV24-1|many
TGTGCCACCAGTGATCCGGGACTAGCGGGACCCGCAGATACGCAGTATTTT
CATSDPGLAGPADTQYF
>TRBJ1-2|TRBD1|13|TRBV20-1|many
TGCAGTGCTCCGGGGACAGGGAGACCTGGCTACACCTTC
CSAPGTGRPGYTF
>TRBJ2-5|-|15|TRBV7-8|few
TGTGCCAGCAGTTTTTTAGGAAGGTCAGAAGAGACCCAGTACTTC
CASSFLGRSEETQYF
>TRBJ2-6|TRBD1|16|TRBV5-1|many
TGCGCCAGCAGCCCTCCTGGACAGGGTGGGTCCAACGTCCTGACTTTC
CASSPPGQGGSNVLTF
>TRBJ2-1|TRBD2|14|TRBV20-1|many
TGCAGTGCTTCCGGGACTAGCGGGTACAATGAGCAGTTCTTC
CSASGTSGYNEQFF
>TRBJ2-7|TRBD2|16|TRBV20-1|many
TGCAGTGCTAGAGATTCCTACGAGGGGAGCGGGGCCGAGCAGTACTTC
CSARDSYEGSGAEQYF